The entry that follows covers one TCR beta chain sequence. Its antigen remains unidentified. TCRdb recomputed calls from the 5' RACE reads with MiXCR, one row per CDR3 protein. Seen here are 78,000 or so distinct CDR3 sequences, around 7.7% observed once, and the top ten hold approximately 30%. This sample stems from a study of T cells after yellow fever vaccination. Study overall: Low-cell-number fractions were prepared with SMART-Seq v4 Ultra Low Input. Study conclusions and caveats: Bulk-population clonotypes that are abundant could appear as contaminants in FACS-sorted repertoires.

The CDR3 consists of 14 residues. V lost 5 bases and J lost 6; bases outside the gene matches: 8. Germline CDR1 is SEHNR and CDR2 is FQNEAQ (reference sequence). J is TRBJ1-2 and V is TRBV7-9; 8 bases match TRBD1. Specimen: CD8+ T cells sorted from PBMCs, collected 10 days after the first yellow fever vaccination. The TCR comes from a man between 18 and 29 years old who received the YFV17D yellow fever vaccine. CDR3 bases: TGTGCCAGCAGCCCCCCCACCAGGGGGCATGGCTACACCTTC. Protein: CASSPPTRGHGYTF.